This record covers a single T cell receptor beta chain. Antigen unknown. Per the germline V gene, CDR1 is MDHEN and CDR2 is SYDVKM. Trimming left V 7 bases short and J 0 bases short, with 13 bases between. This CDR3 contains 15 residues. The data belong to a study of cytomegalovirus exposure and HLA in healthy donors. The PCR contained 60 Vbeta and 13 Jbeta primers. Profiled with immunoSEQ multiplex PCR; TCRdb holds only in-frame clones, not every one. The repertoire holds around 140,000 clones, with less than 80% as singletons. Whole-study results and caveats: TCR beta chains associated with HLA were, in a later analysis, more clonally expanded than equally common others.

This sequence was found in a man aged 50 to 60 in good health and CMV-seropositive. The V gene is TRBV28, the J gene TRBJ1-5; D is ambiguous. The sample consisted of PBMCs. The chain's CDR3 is CASIFGVNSNQPQHF. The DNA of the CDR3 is TGTGCCAGCATCTTCGGGGTGAATAGCAATCAGCCCCAGCATTTT.